This TCR beta chain was identified in a study of OX40 agonist ivuxolimab in advanced cancers. Regarding the study as a whole: The antigen specificity of the peripheral T cells (those that were expanded) was not determined.

Method: immunoSEQ multiplex PCR; TCRdb's copy keeps in-frame clones and lacks some. Here the sample spans just under 35,000 clones, roughly 90% being singletons. As concerns this clone: The target antigen is unknown.

This CDR3 region has 15 residues. Trimming removed 3 bases at V and 2 bases at J, with 11 bases between. The germline gives CDR1 SGHAT, CDR2 FQNNGV. Patients who had autoimmune disease history or got systemic immunosuppression were left out. Here the sequenced sample was CD4+ or CD8+ T cells sorted from blood, taken in a trial of the OX40 agonist ivuxolimab. The chain uses TRBV11-2 and TRBJ2-1; D is perhaps TRBD1 (5 bases). The TCR sequence derives from an adult with an advanced solid tumor such as melanoma, head and neck, liver or kidney cancer. CDR3 nucleotide sequence: TGTGCCAGCAGCTTCGGAAGGGGCACCTACAATGAGCAGTTCTTC. This encodes CASSFGRGTYNEQFF.